Each of the 16 T cell receptor beta chains below was sequenced from the same sample in a study of T cells after yellow fever vaccination. TCRdb analysed the 5' RACE reads with MiXCR anew, one entry per CDR3 protein. The sample contains about 340,000 distinct CDR3 sequences, 4% of which appear only once. This sample comprised PBMCs, obtained 5 days after the yellow fever booster vaccination. All receptors come from a man between 18 and 35 years old who received the YFV17D yellow fever vaccine.

Only a few counts were recorded for this clonotype. V gene TRBV6-5 combines with J gene TRBJ1-5; D not certain. The CDR3 is 14 amino acids. Trimming took 8 bases from V and 9 from J, leaving 20 bases between them. Germline CDR1 and CDR2: MNHEY and SVGAGI. This CDR3 reads CASLRKPGAGPQHF. As DNA, the CDR3 is TGTGCCAGCCTGCGGAAACCCGGTGCGGGGCCCCAGCATTTT.

This clonotype was counted ten times or more. This chain joins TRBV10-3 and TRBJ1-4, with 8 bases matching TRBD1. The V gene's germline CDR1 is ENHRY and CDR2 SYGVKD. The CDR3 loop spans 13 amino acids. J gave up 8 bases and V 6 bases, and 5 bases lay outside the gene matches. DNA for the CDR3: TGTGCCATCAGCGGACAGGGAGAGGAAAAACTGTTTTTT. As protein: CAISGQGEEKLFF.

This clonotype was counted ten times or more. This rearrangement joins TRBV7-9 to TRBJ2-5, with 10 positions matching TRBD2. The germline CDR1 and CDR2 sequences are SEHNR and FQNEAQ (reference sequence). The junction had 3 bases not matched to a gene; V was cut back by 2 bases and J by 0 bases. The CDR3 is made up of 16 amino acids. The CDR3 protein is CASSLTSGEYQETQYF. As DNA, the CDR3 is TGTGCCAGCAGCTTAACTAGCGGGGAGTACCAAGAGACCCAGTACTTC.

This clonotype was seen only a few times. This sequence joins TRBV2 and TRBJ1-4, with D perhaps matching TRBD1 (6 bases). The CDR3 sequence is 14 residues long. Germline CDR1 is SNHLY and CDR2 is FYNNEI. The V and J ends lost 5 bases and 5 bases respectively, with 12 bases between them. This chain's CDR3 is CASSTDRLNEKLFF. Written as DNA, the CDR3 is TGTGCCAGCAGTACAGACAGGTTAAATGAAAAACTGTTTTTT.

This clonotype was observed many times. The rearrangement joins TRBV2 to TRBJ2-2; D gene uncertain. CDR3 length equals 12 residues. Trimming took 4 bases from V and 3 from J, leaving 3 bases between them. The V gene's germline CDR1 is SNHLY and CDR2 FYNNEI. The CDR3 reads CASSADTGELFF. In DNA form, the CDR3 reads TGTGCCAGCAGTGCAGACACCGGGGAGCTGTTTTTT. The full variable domain, completed using reference TRBV2 and TRBJ2-2, is EPEVTQTPSHQVTQMGQEVILRCVPISNHLYFYWYRQILGQKVEFLVSFYNNEISEKSEIFDDQFSVERPDGSNFTLKIRSTKLEDSAMYFCASSADTGELFFGEGSRLTVL.

The chain combines TRBV5-1 with TRBJ2-3, with a weak D call TRBD2 (7 bases). Trimming pared 1 base from V and 4 bases from J, leaving 13 bases between. This CDR3 has 15 amino acids. The germline V gene has CDR1 SGHRS and CDR2 YFSETQ. Here the CDR3 reads CASSLWGGPADTQYF. Here the CDR3 DNA reads TGCGCCAGCAGCTTGTGGGGGGGCCCCGCAGATACGCAGTATTTT.

This clonotype showed up just a few times. The CDR3: CSVGGARGGMQETQYF. The CDR3 nucleotides read TGCAGCGTTGGAGGCGCGAGGGGCGGGATGCAAGAGACCCAGTACTTC. This chain connects TRBV29-1 to TRBJ2-5; a weak D match, TRBD2 (6 bases). Germline V lookup: CDR1 SQVTM, CDR2 ANQGSEA. V gave up 4 bases and J gave up 2 bases, with 20 bases separating them. The CDR3 contains 16 residues.

The chain is built from TRBV9 and TRBJ2-3; no reliable D call. The germline V gene encodes CDR1 SGDLS and CDR2 YYNGEE. The CDR3 consists of 14 residues. The V and J ends lost 0 bases and 0 bases respectively, with 5 bases between them. The CDR3 is CASSVDWSTDTQYF. The CDR3 DNA reads as TGTGCCAGCAGCGTAGATTGGAGCACAGATACGCAGTATTTT.

This clonotype was recorded a few times. The J gene is TRBJ1-5, the V gene TRBV12-5; 8 positions match TRBD1. The V gene end was trimmed by 9 bases and the J gene end by 2 bases; junction bases not matched to a gene: 3. The CDR3 runs 13 residues. CDR1 is LGHNT and CDR2 is FRNRAP in the germline V gene. CDR3 protein: CASKDRGNQPQHF. The CDR3 DNA reads as TGTGCTAGCAAGGACAGGGGCAATCAGCCCCAGCATTTT.

The table lists this clonotype with many counts. One junction end does not reproduce the germline sequence, and a read error may be involved. V and J are TRBV6-6 and TRBJ1-5, with D unresolved. CDR3 size: 14 residues. Looked up from germline, CDR1 is MNHNY and CDR2 is SVGAGI (reference sequence). CDR3 sequence reads: CASSYSRPNLPQHF. The CDR3 bases are TGTGCCAGCAGTTACTCGCGCCCTAATCTGCCCCAGCATTTT.

The gene calls are TRBV4-3 and TRBJ2-2, with a weak D call TRBD1 (5 bases). Germline V gene lookup returns CDR1 LGHNA and CDR2 YSLEER. Trimming left V 3 bases short and J 1 base short, with 9 bases between. The CDR3 runs 15 residues. CDR3 sequence reads: CASSHPDRNTGELFF. The CDR3 coding sequence is TGCGCCAGCAGCCACCCCGACAGGAACACCGGGGAGCTGTTTTTT.

This chain links TRBV13 with TRBJ1-1; the D is unclear. Germline assignment: CDR1 PRHDT and CDR2 FYEKMQ (reference sequence). CDR3 length: 17 residues. The ends were cut back, 5 bases at V and 1 base at J, with 20 bases in the middle. CDR3 sequence: CASSPVRGSPQNTEAFF. As DNA, the CDR3 is TGTGCCAGCAGCCCCGTCAGAGGGAGCCCCCAGAACACTGAAGCTTTCTTT. The complete variable domain, with remaining parts taken from reference TRBV13 and TRBJ1-1, reads AAGVIQSPRHLIKEKRETATLKCYPIPRHDTVYWYQQGPGQDPQFLISFYEKMQSDKGSIPDRFSAQQFSDYHSELNMSSLELGDSALYFCASSPVRGSPQNTEAFFGQGTRLTVV.

This clonotype showed up just a few times. J is TRBJ2-3 and V is TRBV4-3, with a weak D call TRBD2 (5 bases). Germline CDR1 reads LGHNA; CDR2 reads YSLEER. Trimming took off 0 bases at V and 3 bases at J, with 16 bases between the two ends. CDR3 length equals 17 residues. The CDR3 loop is CASSQDRGSATTDTQYF. CDR3 nucleotide sequence: TGCGCCAGCAGCCAAGATCGCGGTAGCGCTACTACAGATACGCAGTATTTT.

This clonotype was observed a handful of times. The chain uses TRBV7-2 and TRBJ2-3; D is undetermined. This CDR3 region has 12 residues. Germline CDR1 and CDR2: SGHTA and FQGNSA. Trimming took 5 bases from V and 5 from J, leaving 8 bases between them. CDR3 DNA: TGTGCCAGCAGCCGTGAAATAGATACGCAGTATTTT. This gives the protein CASSREIDTQYF. The whole variable domain, filled in from reference TRBV7-2 and TRBJ2-3, reads GAGVSQSPSNKVTEKGKDVELRCDPISGHTALYWYRQSLGQGLEFLIYFQGNSAPDKSGLPSDRFSAERTGGSVSTLTIQRTQQEDSAVYLCASSREIDTQYFGPGTRLTVL.

This clonotype was seen at least ten times. The CDR3 bases are TGTGCCAGCAGAAACGGGGGAAACTATGGCTACACCTTC. Translation gives CASRNGGNYGYTF. The V gene is TRBV12-3 or TRBV12-4, the J gene TRBJ1-2; D may be TRBD1 (5 bases). V dropped 6 bases and J dropped 2 bases, with 10 bases sitting between them. The CDR3 totals 13 residues.

V and J are TRBV11-2 and TRBJ2-5, with TRBD2 identical over 14 bases. Germline trimming cut 5 bases from V and 5 bases from J; bases unmatched to any gene: 10. CDR1 SGHAT and CDR2 FQNNGV come from the germline V gene. The CDR3 is made up of 17 amino acids. The CDR3: CASSPFGTSGGGETQYF. CDR3 bases: TGTGCCAGCAGCCCGTTTGGGACTAGCGGGGGCGGGGAGACCCAGTACTTC.